The 6 T cell receptor beta chains below all came from one sample that was sequenced in a study of blood T cells in healthy people across ages. Primers used in a second PCR of about 6 to 11 cycles were a sample-barcoded 5' primer and a J-beta primer mix. TCRdb processed the 5' RACE reads anew with MiXCR; each CDR3 protein has one entry. The data contain about 1.7 million distinct CDR3 sequences, under 30% of them singletons. What was sequenced was blood. Receptors originate from a woman aged 25 to 45 in good health.

This clonotype was seen a handful of times. This rearrangement joins TRBV5-1 to TRBJ1-1; D ambiguous. The CDR3 is 13 amino acids. V gave up 4 bases and J gave up 5 bases, with 12 bases separating them. Germline V gene sequence: CDR1 SGHRS, CDR2 YFSETQ. In DNA form, the CDR3 reads TGCGCCAGCAGCCAGGCAATCAGGACTGAAGCTTTCTTT. Its translation is CASSQAIRTEAFF.

The table lists this clonotype with a few counts. This chain joins TRBV20-1 and TRBJ2-1, with D perhaps TRBD1 (6 bases). This CDR3 is 19 amino acids long. CDR1 and CDR2 from the germline V gene are DFQATT and SNEGSKA (reference sequence). The ends were cut back, 4 bases at V and 5 bases at J, with 30 bases in the middle. In nucleotides, the CDR3 is TGCAGTGCTACTACCCGGGACATTGGGGTGGGGGCCCCAGACAATGAGCAGTTCTTC. It encodes CSATTRDIGVGAPDNEQFF.

J is TRBJ2-7 and V is TRBV29-1; 10 nucleotides align to TRBD1. The CDR3 has 16 residues. Germline CDR1 SQVTM, CDR2 ANQGSEA. Trimming removed 0 bases from V and 1 base from J; junction bases left unmatched: 6. The CDR3 loop is CSVEETRTGGSYEQYF. As DNA, the CDR3 is TGCAGCGTTGAAGAAACTCGGACAGGGGGATCCTACGAGCAGTACTTC.

This clonotype was seen more than once but under ten times. This chain joins TRBV2 and TRBJ2-5; tentatively, D is TRBD1 or TRBD2 (5 bases each). Looked up from germline, CDR1 is SNHLY and CDR2 is FYNNEI. This CDR3 spans 16 amino acids. Deletions cut 6 bases from V and 5 bases from J, with 22 bases between. CDR3 residues: CASRPQVVGPGETQYF. CDR3 nucleotides: TGTGCCAGCAGACCTCAAGTCGTGGGGCCGGGGGAGACCCAGTACTTC. The variable domain in full, with the rest retrieved from reference TRBV2 and TRBJ2-5, is EPEVTQTPSHQVTQMGQEVILRCVPISNHLYFYWYRQILGQKVEFLVSFYNNEISEKSEIFDDQFSVERPDGSNFTLKIRSTKLEDSAMYFCASRPQVVGPGETQYFGPGTRLLVL.

The chain couples TRBV2 to TRBJ2-1; 10 bases match TRBD1. V dropped 8 bases and J dropped 13; count of bases not matched to a gene: 14. This CDR3 spans 14 amino acids. From germline, CDR1 is SNHLY and CDR2 FYNNEI. In DNA form, the CDR3 reads TGTGCCAGCCTCCGGGACAGGGGTCAGGAGACCCAGTTCTTC. Protein: CASLRDRGQETQFF.

This clonotype has ten or more counts. The CDR3, as DNA: TGCGCCAGCACCCTACGTGGGACAGACAACTATGGCTACACCTTC. Its translation: CASTLRGTDNYGYTF. V is TRBV5-1 and J is TRBJ1-2; TRBD1 agrees at 7 bases. With V trimmed by 6 bases and J by 2 bases, 10 bases remained unmatched. Germline assignment: CDR1 SGHRS and CDR2 YFSETQ. This CDR3 comprises 15 residues. The whole variable domain, remainder taken from reference TRBV5-1 and TRBJ1-2, is KAGVTQTPRYLIKTRGQQVTLSCSPISGHRSVSWYQQTPGQGLQFLFEYFSETQRNKGNFPGRFSGRQFSNSRSEMNVSTLELGDSALYLCASTLRGTDNYGYTFGSGTRLTVV.